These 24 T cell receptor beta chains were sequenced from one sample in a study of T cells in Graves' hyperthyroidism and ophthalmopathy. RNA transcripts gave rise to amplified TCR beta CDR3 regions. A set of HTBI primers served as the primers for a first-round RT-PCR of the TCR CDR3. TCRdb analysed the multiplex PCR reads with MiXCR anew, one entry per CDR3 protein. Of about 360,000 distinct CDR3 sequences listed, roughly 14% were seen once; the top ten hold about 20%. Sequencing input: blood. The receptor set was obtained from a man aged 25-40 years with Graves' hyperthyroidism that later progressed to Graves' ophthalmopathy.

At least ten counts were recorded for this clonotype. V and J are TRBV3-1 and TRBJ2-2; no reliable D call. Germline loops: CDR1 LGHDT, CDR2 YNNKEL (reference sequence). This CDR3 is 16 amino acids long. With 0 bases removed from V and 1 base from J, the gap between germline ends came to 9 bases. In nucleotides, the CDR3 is TGTGCCAGCAGCCAAGAAAAGGATAGGAACACCGGGGAGCTGTTTTTT. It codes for CASSQEKDRNTGELFF.

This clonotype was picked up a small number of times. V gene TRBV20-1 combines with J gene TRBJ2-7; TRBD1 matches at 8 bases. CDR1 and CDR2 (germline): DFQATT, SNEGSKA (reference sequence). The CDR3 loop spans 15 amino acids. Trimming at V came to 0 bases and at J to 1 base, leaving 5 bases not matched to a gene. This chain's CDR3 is CSARDKGTGSYEQYF. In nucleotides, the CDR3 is TGCAGTGCTAGAGATAAAGGGACAGGATCCTACGAGCAGTACTTC.

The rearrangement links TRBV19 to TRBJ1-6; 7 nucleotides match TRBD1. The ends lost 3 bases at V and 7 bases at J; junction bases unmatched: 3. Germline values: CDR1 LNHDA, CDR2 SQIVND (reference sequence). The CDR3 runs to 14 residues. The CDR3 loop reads CASSMGQRNSPLHF. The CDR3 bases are TGTGCCAGTAGTATGGGACAGAGGAATTCACCCCTCCACTTT.

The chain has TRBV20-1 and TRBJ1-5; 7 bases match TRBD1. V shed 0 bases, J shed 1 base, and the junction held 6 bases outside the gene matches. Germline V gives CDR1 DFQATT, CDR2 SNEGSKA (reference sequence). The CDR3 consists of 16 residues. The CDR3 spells CSARDRGPFSNQPQHF. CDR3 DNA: TGCAGTGCTAGAGATAGGGGGCCGTTCAGCAATCAGCCCCAGCATTTT.

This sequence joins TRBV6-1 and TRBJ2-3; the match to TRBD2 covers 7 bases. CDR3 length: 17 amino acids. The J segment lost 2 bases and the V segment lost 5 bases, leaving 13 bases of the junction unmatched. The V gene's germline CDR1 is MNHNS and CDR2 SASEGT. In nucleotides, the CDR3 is TGTGCCAGCAGTCCCATGGAGGGAGGGTTTTACACAGATACGCAGTATTTT. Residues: CASSPMEGGFYTDTQYF.

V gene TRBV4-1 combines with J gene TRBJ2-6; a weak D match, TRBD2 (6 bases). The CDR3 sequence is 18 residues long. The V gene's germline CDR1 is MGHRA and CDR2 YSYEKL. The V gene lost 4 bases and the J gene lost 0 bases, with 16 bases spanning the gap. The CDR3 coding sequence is TGCGCCAGCAGCCTAAAGGACTACTCCTTCTCTGGGGCCAACGTCCTGACTTTC. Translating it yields CASSLKDYSFSGANVLTF.

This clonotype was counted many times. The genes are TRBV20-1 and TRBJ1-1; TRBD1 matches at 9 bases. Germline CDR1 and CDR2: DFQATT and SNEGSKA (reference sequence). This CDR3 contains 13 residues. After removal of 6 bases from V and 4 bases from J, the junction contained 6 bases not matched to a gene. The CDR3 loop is CSAQLTGGTEAFF. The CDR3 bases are TGCAGTGCCCAGTTGACAGGGGGCACTGAAGCTTTCTTT.

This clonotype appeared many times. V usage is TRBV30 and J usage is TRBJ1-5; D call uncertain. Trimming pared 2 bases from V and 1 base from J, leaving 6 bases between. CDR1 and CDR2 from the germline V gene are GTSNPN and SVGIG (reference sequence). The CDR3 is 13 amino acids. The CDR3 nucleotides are TGTGCCTGGAGTAGGCTCAGCAATCAGCCCCAGCATTTT. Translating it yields CAWSRLSNQPQHF.

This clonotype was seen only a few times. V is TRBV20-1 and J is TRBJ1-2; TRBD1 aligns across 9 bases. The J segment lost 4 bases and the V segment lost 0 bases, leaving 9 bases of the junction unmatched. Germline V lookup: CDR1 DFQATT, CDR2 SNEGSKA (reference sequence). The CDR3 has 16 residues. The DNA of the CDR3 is TGCAGTGCTAGAGAAGGGACAGGGTCTCTCTTCTATGGCTACACCTTC. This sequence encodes CSAREGTGSLFYGYTF.

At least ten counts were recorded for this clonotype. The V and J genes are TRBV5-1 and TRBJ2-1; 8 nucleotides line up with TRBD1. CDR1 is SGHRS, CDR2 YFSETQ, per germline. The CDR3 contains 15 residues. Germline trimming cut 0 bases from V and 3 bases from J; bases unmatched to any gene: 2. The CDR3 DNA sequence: TGCGCCAGCAGCTTGGTCACAGGGGGCTACAATGAGCAGTTCTTC. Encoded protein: CASSLVTGGYNEQFF.

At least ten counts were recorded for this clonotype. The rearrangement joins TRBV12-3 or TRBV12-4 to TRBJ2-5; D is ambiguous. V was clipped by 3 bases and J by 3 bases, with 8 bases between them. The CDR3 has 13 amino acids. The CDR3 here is CASSFWRKETQYF. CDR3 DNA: TGTGCCAGCAGTTTTTGGCGGAAAGAGACCCAGTACTTC.

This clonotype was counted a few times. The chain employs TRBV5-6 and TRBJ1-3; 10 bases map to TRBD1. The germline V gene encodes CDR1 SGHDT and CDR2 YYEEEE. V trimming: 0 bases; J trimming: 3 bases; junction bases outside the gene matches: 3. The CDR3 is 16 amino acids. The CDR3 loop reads CASSLAGTGVGNTIYF. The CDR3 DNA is TGTGCCAGCAGCTTGGCCGGGACAGGGGTTGGAAACACCATATATTTT.

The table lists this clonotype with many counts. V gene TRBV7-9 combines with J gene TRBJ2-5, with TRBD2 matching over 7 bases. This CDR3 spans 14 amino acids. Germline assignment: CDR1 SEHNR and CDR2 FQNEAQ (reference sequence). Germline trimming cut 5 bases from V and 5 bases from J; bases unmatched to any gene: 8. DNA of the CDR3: TGTGCCAGCAGCCGGCGGGGGACGGATGAGACCCAGTACTTC. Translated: CASSRRGTDETQYF.

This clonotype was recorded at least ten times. The DNA for the CDR3 is TGCAGTGCTAGTATCCTTCTGGACTTTTTGCAGGGCGAGACAGATACGCAGTATTTT. It encodes CSASILLDFLQGETDTQYF. The chain has TRBV20-1 and TRBJ2-3, with D perhaps being TRBD1 or TRBD2 (5 bases each). From germline, CDR1 is DFQATT and CDR2 SNEGSKA (reference sequence). Trimming took off 3 bases at V and 3 bases at J, with 28 bases between the two ends. The CDR3 is 19 residues long.

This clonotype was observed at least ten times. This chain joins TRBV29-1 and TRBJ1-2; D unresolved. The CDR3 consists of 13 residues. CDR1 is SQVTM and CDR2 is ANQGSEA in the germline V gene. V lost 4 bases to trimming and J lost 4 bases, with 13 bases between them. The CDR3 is CSVVKEYTYGYTF. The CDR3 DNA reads TGCAGCGTTGTAAAAGAGTACACCTATGGCTACACCTTC.

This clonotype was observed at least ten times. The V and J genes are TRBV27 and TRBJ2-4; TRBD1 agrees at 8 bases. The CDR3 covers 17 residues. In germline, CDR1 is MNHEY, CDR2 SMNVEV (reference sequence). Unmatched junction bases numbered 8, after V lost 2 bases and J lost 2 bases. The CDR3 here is CASSLKAGGASKNIQYF. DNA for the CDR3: TGTGCCAGCAGTTTAAAGGCAGGGGGCGCTTCCAAAAACATTCAGTACTTC.

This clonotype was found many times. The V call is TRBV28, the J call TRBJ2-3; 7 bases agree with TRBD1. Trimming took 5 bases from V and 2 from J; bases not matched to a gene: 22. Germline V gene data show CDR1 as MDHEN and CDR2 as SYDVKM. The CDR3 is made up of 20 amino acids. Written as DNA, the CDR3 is TGTGCCAGCAGTGTAACCGGGACAGTCAACCTCGGTTGGGTCACAGATACGCAGTATTTT. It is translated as CASSVTGTVNLGWVTDTQYF. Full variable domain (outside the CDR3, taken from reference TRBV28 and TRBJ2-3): DVKVTQSSRYLVKRTGEKVFLECVQDMDHENMFWYRQDPGLGLRLIYFSYDVKMKEKGDIPEGYSVSREKKERFSLILESASTNQTSMYLCASSVTGTVNLGWVTDTQYFGPGTRLTVL.

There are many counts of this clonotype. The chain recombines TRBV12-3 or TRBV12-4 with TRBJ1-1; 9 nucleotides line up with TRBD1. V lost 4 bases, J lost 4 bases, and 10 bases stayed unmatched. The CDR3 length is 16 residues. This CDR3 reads CASSWAPGQGFTEAFF. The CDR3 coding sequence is TGTGCCAGCAGTTGGGCCCCGGGACAGGGTTTCACTGAAGCTTTCTTT.

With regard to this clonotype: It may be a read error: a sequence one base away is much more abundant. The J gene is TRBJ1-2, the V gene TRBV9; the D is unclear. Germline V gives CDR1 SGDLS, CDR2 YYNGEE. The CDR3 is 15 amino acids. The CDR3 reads CASSVASAENYGFTF. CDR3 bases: TGTGCCAGCAGCGTAGCTTCGGCAGAGAACTATGGCTTCACCTTC.

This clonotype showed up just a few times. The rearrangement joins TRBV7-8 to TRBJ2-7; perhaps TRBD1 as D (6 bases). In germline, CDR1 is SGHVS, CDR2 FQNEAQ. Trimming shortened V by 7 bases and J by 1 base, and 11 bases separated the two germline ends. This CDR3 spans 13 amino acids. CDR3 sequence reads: CASNTGISYEQYF. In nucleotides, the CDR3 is TGTGCCAGCAACACAGGGATTTCCTACGAGCAGTACTTC.

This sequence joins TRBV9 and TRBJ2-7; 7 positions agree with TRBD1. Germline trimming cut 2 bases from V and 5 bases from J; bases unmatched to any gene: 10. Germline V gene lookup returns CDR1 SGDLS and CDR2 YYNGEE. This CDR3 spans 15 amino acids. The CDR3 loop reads CASSVSSDRDHEQYF. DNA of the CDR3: TGTGCCAGCAGCGTGAGTTCAGACAGGGATCACGAGCAGTACTTC.

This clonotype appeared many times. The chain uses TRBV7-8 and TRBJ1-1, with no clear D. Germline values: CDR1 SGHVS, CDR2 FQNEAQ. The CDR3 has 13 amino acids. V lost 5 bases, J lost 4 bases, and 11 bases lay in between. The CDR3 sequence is CASSLRGSTEAFF. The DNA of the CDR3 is TGTGCCAGCAGCCTACGCGGGAGCACTGAAGCTTTCTTT.

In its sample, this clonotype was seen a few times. The CDR3 region is CASSLESLADTQYF. The CDR3 nucleotides are TGTGCCAGCAGTTTGGAGTCTTTAGCCGATACGCAGTATTTT. The chain is built from TRBV12-3 or TRBV12-4 and TRBJ2-3; D is ambiguous. This CDR3 has 14 amino acids. The V gene lost 3 bases and the J gene lost 6 bases, with 13 bases spanning the gap.

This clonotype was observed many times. DNA for the CDR3: TGTGCCACCAGTGATCCCGAACAGGGGTACTATGGCTACACCTTC. It codes for CATSDPEQGYYGYTF. The gene calls are TRBV24-1 and TRBJ1-2; 7 positions agree with TRBD1. Germline V lookup: CDR1 KGHDR, CDR2 SFDVKD. CDR3 length equals 15 residues. Losses at the gene ends were 3 bases for V and 3 bases for J; bases not matched to a gene: 6.